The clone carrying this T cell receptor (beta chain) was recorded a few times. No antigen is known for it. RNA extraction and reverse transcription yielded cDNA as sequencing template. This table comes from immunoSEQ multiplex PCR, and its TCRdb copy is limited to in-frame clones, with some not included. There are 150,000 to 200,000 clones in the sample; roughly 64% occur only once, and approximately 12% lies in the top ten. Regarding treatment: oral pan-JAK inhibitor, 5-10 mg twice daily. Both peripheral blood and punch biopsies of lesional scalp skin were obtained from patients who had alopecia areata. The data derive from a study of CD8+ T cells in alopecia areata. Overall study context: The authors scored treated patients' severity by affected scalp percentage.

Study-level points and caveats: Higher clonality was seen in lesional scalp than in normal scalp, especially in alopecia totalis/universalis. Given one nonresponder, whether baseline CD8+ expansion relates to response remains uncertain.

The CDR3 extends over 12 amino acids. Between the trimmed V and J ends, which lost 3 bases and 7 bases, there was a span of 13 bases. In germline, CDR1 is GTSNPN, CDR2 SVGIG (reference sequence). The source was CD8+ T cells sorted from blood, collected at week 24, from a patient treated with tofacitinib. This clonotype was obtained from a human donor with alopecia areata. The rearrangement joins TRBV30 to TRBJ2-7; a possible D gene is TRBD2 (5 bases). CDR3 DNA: TGTGCCTGGAGCACTAGTTACGGAGAGCAGTACTTC. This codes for CAWSTSYGEQYF.